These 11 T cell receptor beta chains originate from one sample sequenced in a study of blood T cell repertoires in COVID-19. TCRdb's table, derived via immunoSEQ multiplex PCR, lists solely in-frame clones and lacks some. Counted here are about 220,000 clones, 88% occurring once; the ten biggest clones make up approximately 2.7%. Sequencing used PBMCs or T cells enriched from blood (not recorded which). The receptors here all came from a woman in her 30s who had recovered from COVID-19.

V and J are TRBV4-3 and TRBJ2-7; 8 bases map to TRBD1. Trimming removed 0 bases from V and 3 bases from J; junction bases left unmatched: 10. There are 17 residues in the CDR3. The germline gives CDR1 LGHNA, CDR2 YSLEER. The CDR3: CASSQDPGTGRGYEQYF. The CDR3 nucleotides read TGCGCCAGCAGCCAAGATCCTGGGACAGGTCGGGGCTACGAGCAGTACTTC.

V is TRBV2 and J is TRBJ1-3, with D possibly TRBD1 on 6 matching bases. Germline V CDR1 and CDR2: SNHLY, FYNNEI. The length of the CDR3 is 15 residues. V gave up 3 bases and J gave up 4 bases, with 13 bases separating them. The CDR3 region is CASSEGTKAGNTIYF. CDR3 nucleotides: TGTGCCAGCAGTGAGGGGACAAAGGCCGGAAACACCATATATTTT. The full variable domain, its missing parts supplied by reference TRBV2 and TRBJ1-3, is EPEVTQTPSHQVTQMGQEVILRCVPISNHLYFYWYRQILGQKVEFLVSFYNNEISEKSEIFDDQFSVERPDGSNFTLKIRSTKLEDSAMYFCASSEGTKAGNTIYFGEGSWLTVV.

As DNA, the CDR3 is TGTGCCAGCAGCTTAAGAGGTGGTCCGGGGGACCACTCCTACGAGCAGTACTTC. It codes for CASSLRGGPGDHSYEQYF. The V and J genes are TRBV7-2 and TRBJ2-7, with D tentatively TRBD2 (6 bases). Trimming pared 2 bases from V and 0 bases from J, leaving 20 bases between. The germline V gene has CDR1 SGHTA and CDR2 FQGNSA. The CDR3 totals 18 residues.

CDR3 sequence: CASSPGGGEYNEQFF. The CDR3, as DNA: TGTGCCAGCAGCCCTGGTGGCGGGGAATACAATGAGCAGTTCTTC. The chain recombines TRBV7-3 with TRBJ2-1, with D possibly being TRBD2 (6 bases). Germline V CDR1 and CDR2: SGHTA, FQGTGA. V was pared by 5 bases and J by 4 bases, with 15 bases between. CDR3 size: 15 residues.

CDR3 in DNA: TGTGCCAGCAGCGTAGGGCCAGGGGGCGATCAGCCCCAGCATTTT. Encoded protein: CASSVGPGGDQPQHF. The chain combines TRBV9 with TRBJ1-5, with 8 bases lining up with TRBD1. Germline assignment: CDR1 SGDLS and CDR2 YYNGEE. The junction had 4 bases not matched to a gene; V was cut back by 0 bases and J by 5 bases. The CDR3 extends over 15 amino acids.

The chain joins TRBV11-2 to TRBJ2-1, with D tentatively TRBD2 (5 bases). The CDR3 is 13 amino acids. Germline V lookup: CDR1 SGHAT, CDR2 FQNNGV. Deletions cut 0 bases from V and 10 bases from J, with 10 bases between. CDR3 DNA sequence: TGTGCCAGCAGCTTAGATTTTTCGGGGGAGCAGTTCTTC. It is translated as CASSLDFSGEQFF.

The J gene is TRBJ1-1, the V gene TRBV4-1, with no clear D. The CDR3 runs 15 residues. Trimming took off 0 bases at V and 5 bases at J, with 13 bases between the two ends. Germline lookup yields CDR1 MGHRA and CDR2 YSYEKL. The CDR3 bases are TGCGCCAGCAGCCAAGAAAGGGAAAGAGGGACTGAAGCTTTCTTT. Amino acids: CASSQERERGTEAFF.

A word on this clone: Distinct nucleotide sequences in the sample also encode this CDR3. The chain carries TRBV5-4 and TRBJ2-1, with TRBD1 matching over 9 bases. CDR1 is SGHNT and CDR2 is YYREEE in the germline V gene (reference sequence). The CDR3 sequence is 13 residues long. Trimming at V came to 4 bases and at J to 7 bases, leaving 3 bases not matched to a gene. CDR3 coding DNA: TGTGCCAGCAGCGACAGGGGGGGAAATGAGCAGTTCTTC. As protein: CASSDRGGNEQFF.

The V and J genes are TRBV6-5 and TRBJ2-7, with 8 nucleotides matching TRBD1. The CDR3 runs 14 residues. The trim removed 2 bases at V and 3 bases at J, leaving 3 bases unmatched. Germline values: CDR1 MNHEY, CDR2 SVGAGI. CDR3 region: CASSYSDRGYEQYF. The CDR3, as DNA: TGTGCCAGCAGTTACAGTGACAGGGGCTACGAGCAGTACTTC.

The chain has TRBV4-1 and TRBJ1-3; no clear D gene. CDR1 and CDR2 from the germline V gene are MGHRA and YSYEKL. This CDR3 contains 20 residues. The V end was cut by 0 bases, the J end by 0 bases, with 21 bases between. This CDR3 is CASSQELSLKRPGSGNTIYF. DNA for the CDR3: TGCGCCAGCAGCCAAGAGTTAAGCCTTAAACGACCGGGCTCTGGAAACACCATATATTTT.

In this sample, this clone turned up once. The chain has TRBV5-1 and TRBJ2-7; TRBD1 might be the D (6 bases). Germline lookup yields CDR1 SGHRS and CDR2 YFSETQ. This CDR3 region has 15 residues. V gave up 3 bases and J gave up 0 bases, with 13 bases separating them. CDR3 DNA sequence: TGCGCCAGCAGCTGGGCGGCAGGGGACTCCTACGAGCAGTACTTC. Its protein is CASSWAAGDSYEQYF.